The rows below give T cell receptor beta chains drawn from one sample of a study of blood T cell repertoires in COVID-19. Clones were read by immunoSEQ multiplex PCR, and TCRdb kept only the in-frame ones, dropping some. The sample contains approximately 210,000 clones, about 91% of which appear only once. Input material: peripheral blood. These receptors all stem from a woman aged 35 to 49 with acute or convalescent COVID-19. Each CDR3 is given with its conserved first and last residue. The order of the fields is clone size, J gene, D gene, V gene, CDR3 DNA, CDR3 protein. A D gene is named only where the DNA matches it firmly. Clone size is not always given. Where it is, it says once, few, many or a class for expanded clones.

clone_size: .; j_call: TRBJ2-5; d_call: .; v_call: TRBV29-1; cdr3_nt: TGCAGCGTTGCGGACTGGGAGACCCAGTACTTC; cdr3_aa: CSVADWETQYF
clone_size: .; j_call: TRBJ1-2; d_call: TRBD1; v_call: TRBV2; cdr3_nt: TGTGCCAGCAGAGCCGGACAGGGCGCCTATGGCTACACCTTC; cdr3_aa: CASRAGQGAYGYTF
clone_size: .; j_call: TRBJ1-1; d_call: .; v_call: TRBV24-1; cdr3_nt: TGTGCCACCAGGGGGGGGAGGAACACTGAAGCTTTCTTT; cdr3_aa: CATRGGRNTEAFF
clone_size: .; j_call: TRBJ2-3; d_call: .; v_call: TRBV12-3/TRBV12-4; cdr3_nt: TGTGCCAGCAGTGCTAGCGCAGATACGCAGTATTTT; cdr3_aa: CASSASADTQYF
clone_size: .; j_call: TRBJ2-1; d_call: TRBD2; v_call: TRBV9; cdr3_nt: TGTGCCAGCAGCTCACATGGACTAGCGGGGGGCTTAGAGCAGTTCTTC; cdr3_aa: CASSSHGLAGGLEQFF
clone_size: .; j_call: TRBJ1-1; d_call: .; v_call: TRBV11-2; cdr3_nt: TGTGCCAGCAGTCGACAGAACACTGAAGCTTTCTTT; cdr3_aa: CASSRQNTEAFF
clone_size: .; j_call: TRBJ2-1; d_call: .; v_call: TRBV3-1/TRBV3-2; cdr3_nt: TGTGCCAGCAGCCCCTGGAGGGTCTCCTACAATGAGCAGTTCTTC; cdr3_aa: CASSPWRVSYNEQFF
clone_size: once; j_call: TRBJ2-1; d_call: TRBD2; v_call: TRBV2; cdr3_nt: TGTGCCAGCAGTGAATTGACTAGCGGGGGGGGAGAGCAGTTCTTC; cdr3_aa: CASSELTSGGGEQFF
clone_size: .; j_call: TRBJ1-2; d_call: .; v_call: TRBV7-9; cdr3_nt: TGTGCCAGCAGCTTAGGGGCAGTTTTAAACTATGGCTACACCTTC; cdr3_aa: CASSLGAVLNYGYTF
clone_size: .; j_call: TRBJ2-1; d_call: .; v_call: TRBV4-1; cdr3_nt: TGCGCCAGCAGCCCCGAGGGCGACTACAATGAGCAGTTCTTC; cdr3_aa: CASSPEGDYNEQFF
clone_size: .; j_call: TRBJ1-2; d_call: .; v_call: TRBV3-1/TRBV3-2; cdr3_nt: TGTGCCAGCAGCCAAGCAGGGAAGGACTATGGCTACACCTTC; cdr3_aa: CASSQAGKDYGYTF
clone_size: once; j_call: TRBJ2-5; d_call: .; v_call: TRBV5-1; cdr3_nt: TGCGCCAGCAGCCCGCTGGTGACAGGGAGGAAGACCCAGTACTTC; cdr3_aa: CASSPLVTGRKTQYF
clone_size: .; j_call: TRBJ1-1; d_call: .; v_call: TRBV19; cdr3_nt: TGTGCCAGTAAAAGAGAGAACACTGAAGCTTTCTTT; cdr3_aa: CASKRENTEAFF
clone_size: .; j_call: TRBJ2-5; d_call: .; v_call: TRBV30; cdr3_nt: TGTGCCTGGAGTGTAGGGACACCTCCTGAGACCCAGTACTTC; cdr3_aa: CAWSVGTPPETQYF
clone_size: .; j_call: TRBJ1-1; d_call: .; v_call: TRBV27; cdr3_nt: TGTGCCAGCAGCCACGAGAGGGAGAGGGCTTTCTTT; cdr3_aa: CASSHERERAFF
clone_size: .; j_call: TRBJ2-1; d_call: .; v_call: TRBV9; cdr3_nt: TGTGCCAGCAGCGCCCTTGAGGGGGACTACAATGAGCAGTTCTTC; cdr3_aa: CASSALEGDYNEQFF
clone_size: once; j_call: TRBJ2-1; d_call: TRBD1; v_call: TRBV19; cdr3_nt: TGTGCCAGTAGTCCCCCTGGGACAGGGGATTGGGTCAATGAGCAGTTCTTC; cdr3_aa: CASSPPGTGDWVNEQFF
clone_size: .; j_call: TRBJ2-3; d_call: TRBD2; v_call: TRBV11-1; cdr3_nt: TGTGCCAGCAGCTTAGCCGGACTAGCGACAGATACGCAGTATTTT; cdr3_aa: CASSLAGLATDTQYF
clone_size: .; j_call: TRBJ2-2; d_call: TRBD2; v_call: TRBV24-1; cdr3_nt: TGTGCCACCAGTGTCCTGGGGGGGACCGGGGAGCTGTTTTTT; cdr3_aa: CATSVLGGTGELFF
clone_size: .; j_call: TRBJ2-2; d_call: TRBD2; v_call: TRBV20-1; cdr3_nt: TGCAGTGCTAGTCGACTTAGCGGGGGGGACGGGGAGCTGTTTTTT; cdr3_aa: CSASRLSGGDGELFF
clone_size: .; j_call: TRBJ1-4; d_call: TRBD1; v_call: TRBV19; cdr3_nt: TGTGCCAGTAGTATAGGAGGGACAGGCATCATAGCAACTAATGAAAAACTGTTTTTT; cdr3_aa: CASSIGGTGIIATNEKLFF
clone_size: .; j_call: TRBJ2-5; d_call: TRBD2; v_call: TRBV24-1; cdr3_nt: TGTGCCACCAGTGATTTTCCTAGCGGGAACCAAGAGACCCAGTACTTC; cdr3_aa: CATSDFPSGNQETQYF
clone_size: .; j_call: TRBJ1-1; d_call: TRBD1; v_call: TRBV7-8; cdr3_nt: TGTGCCAGCAGCTTGGGGGGACAGGCTTCTGAAGCTTTCTTT; cdr3_aa: CASSLGGQASEAFF
clone_size: .; j_call: TRBJ1-5; d_call: .; v_call: TRBV6-6; cdr3_nt: TGTGCCAGCAGTTACTCCGTTACAAGCAATCAGCCCCAGCATTTT; cdr3_aa: CASSYSVTSNQPQHF
clone_size: .; j_call: TRBJ2-3; d_call: TRBD2; v_call: TRBV5-8; cdr3_nt: TGTGCCAGCAGCTTGACTAGCGGGGTGGGTACGCAGTATTTT; cdr3_aa: CASSLTSGVGTQYF
clone_size: few; j_call: TRBJ1-2; d_call: TRBD1; v_call: TRBV3-1/TRBV3-2; cdr3_nt: TGTGCCAGCAGCCGAGGGGGGACAGGAACTAACTATGGCTACACCTTC; cdr3_aa: CASSRGGTGTNYGYTF
clone_size: .; j_call: TRBJ2-3; d_call: TRBD1; v_call: TRBV19; cdr3_nt: TGTGCCAGTACTGACACAGGGGGTCGTGGAGATACGCAGTATTTT; cdr3_aa: CASTDTGGRGDTQYF
clone_size: .; j_call: TRBJ2-3; d_call: .; v_call: TRBV20-1; cdr3_nt: TGCAGTGCTAGTTCCAGGGCCAGTGGAGATACGCAGTATTTT; cdr3_aa: CSASSRASGDTQYF
clone_size: .; j_call: TRBJ2-1; d_call: TRBD2; v_call: TRBV30; cdr3_nt: TGTGTCACGGATGGCGGGGGGCCTCCCAATGAGCAGTTCTTC; cdr3_aa: CVTDGGGPPNEQFF
clone_size: .; j_call: TRBJ1-6; d_call: .; v_call: TRBV9; cdr3_nt: TGTGCCAGCAGCGTAGGGAGGGCCCGTTATTCACCCCTCCACTTT; cdr3_aa: CASSVGRARYSPLHF
clone_size: .; j_call: TRBJ2-5; d_call: TRBD1; v_call: TRBV10-2; cdr3_nt: TGCGCCAGCAGTGATACAGGGGCTTACCAAGAGACCCAGTACTTC; cdr3_aa: CASSDTGAYQETQYF
clone_size: .; j_call: TRBJ2-5; d_call: .; v_call: TRBV3-1/TRBV3-2; cdr3_nt: TGTGCCAGCAGCCAAGTGGGGGCCCGTATGGAGACCCAGTACTTC; cdr3_aa: CASSQVGARMETQYF
clone_size: .; j_call: TRBJ1-4; d_call: TRBD1; v_call: TRBV7-9; cdr3_nt: TGTGCCAGCAGCTGGACAGGTTCTGCAACTAATGAAAAACTGTTTTTT; cdr3_aa: CASSWTGSATNEKLFF
clone_size: .; j_call: TRBJ1-2; d_call: .; v_call: TRBV24-1; cdr3_nt: TGTGCCACCAGTGATTCGGGGAAGGGAACAGAGGGTGGCTACACCTTC; cdr3_aa: CATSDSGKGTEGGYTF
clone_size: .; j_call: TRBJ1-6; d_call: TRBD1; v_call: TRBV7-2; cdr3_nt: TGTGCCAGCAGCTTACAAGGACAGGGTCATTCACCCCTCCACTTT; cdr3_aa: CASSLQGQGHSPLHF
clone_size: .; j_call: TRBJ1-1; d_call: TRBD1; v_call: TRBV25-1; cdr3_nt: TGTGCCAGCACATCTACGAGAAACAGGGGCAGTGAAGCTTTCTTT; cdr3_aa: CASTSTRNRGSEAFF
clone_size: .; j_call: TRBJ2-5; d_call: .; v_call: TRBV6-2/TRBV6-3; cdr3_nt: TGTGCCAGCAGTTACGCCCCCCAGACAAGTAACCAAGAGACCCAGTACTTC; cdr3_aa: CASSYAPQTSNQETQYF
clone_size: .; j_call: TRBJ1-1; d_call: TRBD1; v_call: TRBV28; cdr3_nt: TGTGCCAGCAGCCGAGATCCGGGACAGATCATGAACACTGAAGCTTTCTTT; cdr3_aa: CASSRDPGQIMNTEAFF
clone_size: .; j_call: TRBJ1-1; d_call: .; v_call: TRBV6-5; cdr3_nt: TGTGCCAGCAGTTTTCGTACAGGACTAGAAGCTTTCTTT; cdr3_aa: CASSFRTGLEAFF
clone_size: .; j_call: TRBJ2-1; d_call: TRBD2; v_call: TRBV24-1; cdr3_nt: TGTGCCACCAGTGATTTGGCTAGCGGGGTAAATGAGCAGTTCTTC; cdr3_aa: CATSDLASGVNEQFF
clone_size: few; j_call: TRBJ2-1; d_call: TRBD2; v_call: TRBV4-1; cdr3_nt: TGCGCCAGCAGCCAATCGCCCAATAGCGGGGGGGTCCATGAGCAGTTCTTC; cdr3_aa: CASSQSPNSGGVHEQFF
clone_size: .; j_call: TRBJ1-1; d_call: .; v_call: TRBV7-3; cdr3_nt: TGTGCCAGCAGCTTACTGGTGGCCACTGAAGCTTTCTTT; cdr3_aa: CASSLLVATEAFF
clone_size: once; j_call: TRBJ1-1; d_call: TRBD1; v_call: TRBV12-3/TRBV12-4; cdr3_nt: TGTGCCAGCAGGTTGACAGGGAGGCTTGAAGCTTTCTTT; cdr3_aa: CASRLTGRLEAFF
clone_size: .; j_call: TRBJ2-2; d_call: .; v_call: TRBV27; cdr3_nt: TGTGCCAGCACCTGGGGGGACACCGGGGAGCTGTTTTTT; cdr3_aa: CASTWGDTGELFF
clone_size: .; j_call: TRBJ2-3; d_call: .; v_call: TRBV19; cdr3_nt: TGTGCCAGTAGTATCGGCGGTAGCACAGATACGCAGTATTTT; cdr3_aa: CASSIGGSTDTQYF
clone_size: .; j_call: TRBJ2-2; d_call: TRBD1; v_call: TRBV2; cdr3_nt: TGTGCCAGCAGTGACCCCGACAGGGGGCCGACCGGGGAGCTGTTTTTT; cdr3_aa: CASSDPDRGPTGELFF
clone_size: .; j_call: TRBJ1-3; d_call: .; v_call: TRBV12-3/TRBV12-4; cdr3_nt: TGTGCCAGCAGTTTCGGTAACACCATATATTTT; cdr3_aa: CASSFGNTIYF
clone_size: .; j_call: TRBJ1-5; d_call: TRBD1; v_call: TRBV3-1/TRBV3-2; cdr3_nt: TGTGCCAGCAGCCACGACAGGGGGGATCAGCCCCAGCATTTT; cdr3_aa: CASSHDRGDQPQHF
clone_size: .; j_call: TRBJ1-1; d_call: TRBD1; v_call: TRBV18; cdr3_nt: TGTGCCAGCTCACCACTGGGACAGGGGTTTGAAGCTTTCTTT; cdr3_aa: CASSPLGQGFEAFF
clone_size: .; j_call: TRBJ2-5; d_call: TRBD2; v_call: TRBV9; cdr3_nt: TGTGCCAGCAGCGTAGGGACTAGCGGGGGATACCAAGAGACCCAGTACTTC; cdr3_aa: CASSVGTSGGYQETQYF
clone_size: .; j_call: TRBJ1-2; d_call: .; v_call: TRBV6-1; cdr3_nt: TGTGCCAGCAGTGATACGGGGTCCTATGGCTACACCTTC; cdr3_aa: CASSDTGSYGYTF
clone_size: .; j_call: TRBJ1-6; d_call: TRBD1; v_call: TRBV5-1; cdr3_nt: TGCGCCAGCAGCTCGGACAGGAATTCACCCCTCCACTTT; cdr3_aa: CASSSDRNSPLHF
clone_size: .; j_call: TRBJ2-4; d_call: .; v_call: TRBV9; cdr3_nt: TGTGCCAGCAGCGTAGGGGCGGGCACACAAAACATTCAGTACTTC; cdr3_aa: CASSVGAGTQNIQYF
clone_size: .; j_call: TRBJ2-2; d_call: .; v_call: TRBV25-1; cdr3_nt: TGTGCCAGCAGCCGCCCCCTCGGACAGAGCACCGGGGAGCTGTTTTTT; cdr3_aa: CASSRPLGQSTGELFF
clone_size: .; j_call: TRBJ2-3; d_call: TRBD2; v_call: TRBV9; cdr3_nt: TGTGCCAGCAGCGACCGCGGGGGAGCTAGCACAGATACGCAGTATTTT; cdr3_aa: CASSDRGGASTDTQYF
clone_size: .; j_call: TRBJ1-2; d_call: TRBD1; v_call: TRBV27; cdr3_nt: TGTGCCAGCAGTCCCGGGACAGGTAGTGGCTACACCTTC; cdr3_aa: CASSPGTGSGYTF
clone_size: once; j_call: TRBJ2-1; d_call: TRBD2; v_call: TRBV19; cdr3_nt: TGTGCCAGTAGTATTCAAGCGGGGGGATACAATGAGCAGTTCTTC; cdr3_aa: CASSIQAGGYNEQFF
clone_size: .; j_call: TRBJ1-6; d_call: TRBD1; v_call: TRBV20-1; cdr3_nt: TGCAGTGTAACAGGGGATTCACCCCTCCACTTT; cdr3_aa: CSVTGDSPLHF
clone_size: .; j_call: TRBJ1-2; d_call: TRBD1; v_call: TRBV6-1; cdr3_nt: TGTGCCAGCAGTGATCGCAGGGACAGGGGTTCGAGCTACACCTTC; cdr3_aa: CASSDRRDRGSSYTF
clone_size: .; j_call: TRBJ1-4; d_call: .; v_call: TRBV9; cdr3_nt: TGTGCCAGCAGCGGGAGCGGGGGTGAAAAACTGTTTTTT; cdr3_aa: CASSGSGGEKLFF